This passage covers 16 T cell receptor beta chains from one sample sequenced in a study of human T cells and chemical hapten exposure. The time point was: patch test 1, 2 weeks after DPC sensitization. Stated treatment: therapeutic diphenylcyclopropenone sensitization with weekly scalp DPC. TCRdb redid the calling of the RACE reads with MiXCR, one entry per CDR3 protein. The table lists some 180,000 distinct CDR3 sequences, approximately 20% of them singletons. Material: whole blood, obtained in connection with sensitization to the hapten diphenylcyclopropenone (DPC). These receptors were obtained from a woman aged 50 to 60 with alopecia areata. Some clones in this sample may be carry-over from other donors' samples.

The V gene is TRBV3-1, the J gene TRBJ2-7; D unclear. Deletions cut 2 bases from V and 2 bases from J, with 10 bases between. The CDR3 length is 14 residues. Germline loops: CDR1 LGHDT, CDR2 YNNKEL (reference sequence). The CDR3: CASSQSDGAYEQYF. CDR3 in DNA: TGTGCCAGCAGCCAAAGTGATGGGGCCTACGAGCAGTACTTC.

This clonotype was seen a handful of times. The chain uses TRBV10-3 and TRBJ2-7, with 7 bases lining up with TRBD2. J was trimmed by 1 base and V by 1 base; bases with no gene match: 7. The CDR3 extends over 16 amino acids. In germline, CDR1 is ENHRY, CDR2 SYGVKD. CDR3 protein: CAISELGGGTSYEQYF. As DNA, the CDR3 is TGTGCCATCAGTGAGTTAGGCGGGGGTACGTCCTACGAGCAGTACTTC.

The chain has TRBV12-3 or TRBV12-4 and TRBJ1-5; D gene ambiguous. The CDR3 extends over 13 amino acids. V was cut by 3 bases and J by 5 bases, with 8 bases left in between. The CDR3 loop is CASSLGIYQPQHF. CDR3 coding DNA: TGTGCCAGCAGTTTGGGGATATATCAGCCCCAGCATTTT.

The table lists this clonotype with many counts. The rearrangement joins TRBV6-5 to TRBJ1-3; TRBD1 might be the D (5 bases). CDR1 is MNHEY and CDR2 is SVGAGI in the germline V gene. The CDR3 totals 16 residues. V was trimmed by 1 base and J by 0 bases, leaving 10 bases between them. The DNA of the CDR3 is TGTGCCAGCAGTTACTTTGACAGCTTCTCTGGAAACACCATATATTTT. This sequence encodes CASSYFDSFSGNTIYF.

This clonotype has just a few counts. This CDR3 reads CASSPGTSGRALNEQFF. The CDR3 region has the DNA TGCGCCAGCAGCCCGGGGACTAGCGGGAGGGCTCTGAATGAGCAGTTCTTC. The chain is built from TRBV5-1 and TRBJ2-1; 16 bases align to TRBD2. Germline assignment: CDR1 SGHRS and CDR2 YFSETQ. There are 17 residues in the CDR3. With 4 bases clipped from V and 7 bases from J, the junction kept 8 bases outside the gene matches.

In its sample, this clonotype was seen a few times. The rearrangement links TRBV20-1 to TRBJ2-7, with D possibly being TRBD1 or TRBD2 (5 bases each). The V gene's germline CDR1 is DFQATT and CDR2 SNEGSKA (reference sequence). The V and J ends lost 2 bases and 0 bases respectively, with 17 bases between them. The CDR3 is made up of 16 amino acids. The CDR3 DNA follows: TGCAGTGCTAGACTCCCCGGGGCAGGGATCTCCTACGAGCAGTACTTC. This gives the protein CSARLPGAGISYEQYF.

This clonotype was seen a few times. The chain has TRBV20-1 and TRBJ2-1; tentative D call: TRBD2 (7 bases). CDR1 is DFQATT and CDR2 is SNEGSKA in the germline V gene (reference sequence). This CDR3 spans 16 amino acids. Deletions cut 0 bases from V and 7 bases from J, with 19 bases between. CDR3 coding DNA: TGCAGTGCTAGAGACCCCGACGGGGGGCGCGCGAATGAGCAGTTCTTC. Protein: CSARDPDGGRANEQFF.

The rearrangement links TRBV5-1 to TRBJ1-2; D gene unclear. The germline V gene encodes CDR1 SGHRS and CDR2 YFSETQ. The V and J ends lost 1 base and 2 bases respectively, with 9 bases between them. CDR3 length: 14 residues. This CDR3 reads CASSLTSGNYGYTF. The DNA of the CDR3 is TGCGCCAGCAGCTTGACTTCCGGGAACTATGGCTACACCTTC.

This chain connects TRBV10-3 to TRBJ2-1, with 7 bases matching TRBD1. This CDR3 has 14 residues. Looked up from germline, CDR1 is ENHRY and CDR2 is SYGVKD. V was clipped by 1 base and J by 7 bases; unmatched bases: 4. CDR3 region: CAISELGTVNEQFF. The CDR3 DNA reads TGTGCCATCAGTGAGTTGGGGACAGTGAATGAGCAGTTCTTC.

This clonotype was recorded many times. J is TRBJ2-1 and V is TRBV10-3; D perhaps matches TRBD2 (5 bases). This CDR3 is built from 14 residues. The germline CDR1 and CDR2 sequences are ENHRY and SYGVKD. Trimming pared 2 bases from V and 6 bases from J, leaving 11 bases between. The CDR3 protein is CAISEDYSGNEQFF. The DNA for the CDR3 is TGTGCCATCAGTGAGGACTATTCCGGCAATGAGCAGTTCTTC.

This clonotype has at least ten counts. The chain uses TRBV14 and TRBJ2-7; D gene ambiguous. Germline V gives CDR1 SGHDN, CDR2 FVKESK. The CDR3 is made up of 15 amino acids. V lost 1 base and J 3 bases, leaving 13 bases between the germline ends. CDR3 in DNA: TGTGCCAGCAGCCAAGCGGTTCGACCACGCTACGAGCAGTACTTC. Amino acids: CASSQAVRPRYEQYF.

This CDR3 reads CSAQTSAYNEQFF. In DNA, the CDR3 is TGCAGCGCCCAGACTAGCGCCTACAATGAGCAGTTCTTC. The V gene is TRBV29-1, the J gene TRBJ2-1; 8 nucleotides line up with TRBD2. V lost 7 bases and J lost 2; bases outside the gene matches: 4. CDR1 SQVTM and CDR2 ANQGSEA come from the germline V gene. This CDR3 has 13 amino acids.

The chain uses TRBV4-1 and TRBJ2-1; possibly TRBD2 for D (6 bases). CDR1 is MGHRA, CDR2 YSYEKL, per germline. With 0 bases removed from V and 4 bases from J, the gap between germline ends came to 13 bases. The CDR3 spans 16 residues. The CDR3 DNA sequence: TGCGCCAGCAGCCAAGATCGGGGGATGGGGTACAATGAGCAGTTCTTC. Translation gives CASSQDRGMGYNEQFF.

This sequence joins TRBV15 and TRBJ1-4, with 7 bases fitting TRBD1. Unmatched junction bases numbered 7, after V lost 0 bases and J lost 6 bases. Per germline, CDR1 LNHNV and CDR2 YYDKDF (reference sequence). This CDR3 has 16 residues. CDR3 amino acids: CATSREGQGVDEKLFF. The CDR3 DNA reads TGTGCCACCAGCAGAGAAGGTCAGGGGGTGGATGAAAAACTGTTTTTT.

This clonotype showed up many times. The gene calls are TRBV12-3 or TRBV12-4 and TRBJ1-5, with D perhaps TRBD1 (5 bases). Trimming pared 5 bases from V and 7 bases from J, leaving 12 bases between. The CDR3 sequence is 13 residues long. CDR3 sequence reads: CASSRGFDQPQHF. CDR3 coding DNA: TGTGCCAGCAGTCGGGGGTTTGACCAGCCCCAGCATTTT.

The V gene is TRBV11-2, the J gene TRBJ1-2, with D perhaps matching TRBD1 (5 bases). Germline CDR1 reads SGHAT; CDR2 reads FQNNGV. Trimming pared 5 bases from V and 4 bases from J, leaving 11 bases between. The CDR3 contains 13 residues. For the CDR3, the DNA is TGTGCCAGCAGCATCAGGGACCGCTATGGCTACACCTTC. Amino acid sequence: CASSIRDRYGYTF.